Listed below are T cell receptor beta chains from one sample, sequenced in a study of T-cell memory formation after mild COVID-19. TCRdb analysed the 5' RACE reads with MiXCR anew, one entry per CDR3 protein. Here the sample spans roughly 250,000 distinct CDR3 sequences, roughly 15% being singletons. The specimen was PBMCs or a T cell subset sorted from them (not recorded which). Receptors were obtained from a man aged 18 to 30 who had mild COVID-19 (a few samples of this study predate the infection). Cell type and time point are not known. Both conserved end residues are part of each CDR3. A D gene is named only where the DNA matches it firmly. Size is stated for part of the rows, as once, few or many counts, or as a class when the clone is expanded.

TRBV6-6	-	TRBJ1-5	-	CASSPEGYQPQHF	TGTGCCAGCAGCCCCGAGGGGTATCAGCCCCAGCATTTT
TRBV4-3	few	TRBJ2-7	-	CASSQGLDSTYEQYF	TGCGCCAGCAGCCAAGGGCTCGACAGTACCTACGAGCAGTACTTC
TRBV12-3/TRBV12-4	-	TRBJ2-7	TRBD1	CASSPYRGREQYF	TGTGCCAGCAGTCCGTACAGGGGGCGCGAGCAGTACTTC
TRBV5-1	few	TRBJ1-2	TRBD1	CASSLAPTGGGYGYTF	TGCGCCAGCAGCTTGGCCCCGACAGGGGGCGGCTATGGCTACACCTTC
TRBV6-5	-	TRBJ2-7	TRBD1	CASRTTGFFHEQYF	TGTGCCAGCAGAACGACAGGGTTTTTCCACGAGCAGTACTTC
TRBV3-1	-	TRBJ2-5	-	CASSQEEETQYF	TGTGCCAGCAGCCAAGAAGAGGAGACCCAGTACTTC
TRBV14	-	TRBJ1-1	-	CASSHAQGGGNTEAFF	TGTGCCAGCAGCCATGCACAGGGCGGCGGTAACACTGAAGCTTTCTTT
TRBV5-5	many	TRBJ2-5	TRBD2	CASSPGLAGGVETQYF	TGTGCCAGCAGCCCCGGACTAGCGGGGGGGGTAGAGACCCAGTACTTC
TRBV5-1	-	TRBJ2-3	-	CASSGSGTATDTQYF	TGCGCCAGCAGCGGCTCCGGGACCGCCACAGATACGCAGTATTTT
TRBV6-2/TRBV6-3	-	TRBJ2-5	TRBD2	CASSPTDPFGRETQYF	TGTGCCAGCAGTCCTACTGACCCATTCGGGAGGGAGACCCAGTACTTC
TRBV7-2	few	TRBJ2-3	TRBD2	CASSLLRGDTQYF	TGTGCCAGCAGCCTCCTGCGGGGGGATACGCAGTATTTT
TRBV7-2	few	TRBJ2-1	TRBD2	CASSLGLAKDEQFF	TGTGCCAGCAGCTTAGGACTAGCGAAGGATGAGCAGTTCTTC
TRBV5-1	-	TRBJ2-2	-	CASQPTTNTGELFF	TGCGCCAGCCAACCAACTACGAACACCGGGGAGCTGTTTTTT
TRBV5-1	few	TRBJ1-3	-	CASSFGVSSGNTIYF	TGCGCCAGCAGCTTCGGGGTTTCCTCTGGAAACACCATATATTTT
TRBV6-2/TRBV6-3	few	TRBJ2-5	-	CASSVGGRLFYQETQYF	TGTGCCAGCAGCGTCGGGGGGCGGCTATTCTACCAAGAGACCCAGTACTTC
TRBV6-5	-	TRBJ1-6	TRBD1	CASRATDRDNSPLHF	TGTGCCAGCAGGGCTACCGACAGGGATAATTCACCCCTCCACTTT
TRBV6-5	many	TRBJ2-7	TRBD1	CASSYSSGGFYEQYF	TGTGCCAGCAGTTACTCTTCAGGGGGCTTTTACGAGCAGTACTTC
TRBV15	few	TRBJ2-7	-	CATSRGFSSYEQYF	TGTGCCACCAGCAGAGGATTTAGCTCCTACGAGCAGTACTTC
TRBV18	-	TRBJ1-4	-	CASSRAGGEKLFF	TGTGCCAGCTCACGAGCTGGGGGTGAAAAACTGTTTTTT
TRBV6-1	few	TRBJ2-2	-	CASSNQVSGELFF	TGTGCCAGCAGTAACCAGGTTAGCGGGGAGCTGTTTTTT
TRBV6-1	few	TRBJ1-5	-	CAAGIGSGQPQHF	TGTGCAGCCGGGATCGGTTCGGGTCAGCCCCAGCATTTT
TRBV19	-	TRBJ2-2	-	CASRPGTTNTGELFF	TGTGCCAGTAGACCCGGGACAACGAACACCGGGGAGCTGTTTTTT
TRBV12-3/TRBV12-4	-	TRBJ2-7	TRBD1	CASSPNPGTGPHEQYF	TGTGCCAGCAGCCCGAACCCCGGGACAGGGCCCCACGAGCAGTACTTC
TRBV7-2	-	TRBJ2-1	TRBD2	CASSLSFSGDYEQFF	TGTGCCAGCAGCTTATCTTTTAGCGGGGACTATGAGCAGTTCTTC